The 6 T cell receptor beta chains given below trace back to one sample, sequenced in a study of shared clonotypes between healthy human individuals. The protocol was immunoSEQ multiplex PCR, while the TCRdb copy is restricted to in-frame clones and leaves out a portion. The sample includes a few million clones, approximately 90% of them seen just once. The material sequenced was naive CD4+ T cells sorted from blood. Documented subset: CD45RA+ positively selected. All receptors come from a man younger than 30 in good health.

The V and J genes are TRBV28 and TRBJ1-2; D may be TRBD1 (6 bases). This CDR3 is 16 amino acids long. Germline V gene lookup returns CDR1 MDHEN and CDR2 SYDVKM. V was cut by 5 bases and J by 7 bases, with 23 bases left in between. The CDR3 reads CASSAPSGEAILGYTF. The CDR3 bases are TGTGCCAGCAGTGCCCCTTCAGGGGAAGCAATTCTTGGCTACACCTTC.

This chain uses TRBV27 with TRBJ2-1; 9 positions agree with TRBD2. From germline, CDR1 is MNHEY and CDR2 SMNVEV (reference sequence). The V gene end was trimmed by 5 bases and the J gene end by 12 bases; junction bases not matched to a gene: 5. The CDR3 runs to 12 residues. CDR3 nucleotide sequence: TGTGCCAGCAGTCGTAGCGGGAGTTCGCAGTTCTTC. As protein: CASSRSGSSQFF.

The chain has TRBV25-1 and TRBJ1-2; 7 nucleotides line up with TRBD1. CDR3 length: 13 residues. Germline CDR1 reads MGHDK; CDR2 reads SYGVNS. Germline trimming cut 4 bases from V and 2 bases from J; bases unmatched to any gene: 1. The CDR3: CASSVRGNYGYTF. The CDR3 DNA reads TGTGCCAGCAGTGTCAGGGGGAACTATGGCTACACCTTC.

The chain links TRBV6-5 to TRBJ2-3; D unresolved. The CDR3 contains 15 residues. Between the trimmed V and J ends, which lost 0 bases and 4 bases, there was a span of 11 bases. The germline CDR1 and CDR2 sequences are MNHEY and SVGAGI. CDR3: CASSYSSMGSDTQYF. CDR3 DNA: TGTGCCAGCAGTTACTCGAGTATGGGGTCAGATACGCAGTATTTT.

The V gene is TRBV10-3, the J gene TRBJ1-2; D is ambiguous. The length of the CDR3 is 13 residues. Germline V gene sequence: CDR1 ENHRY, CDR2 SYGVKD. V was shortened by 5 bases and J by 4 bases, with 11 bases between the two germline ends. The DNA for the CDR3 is TGTGCCATCAGTAACGGGGAGACCTATGGCTACACCTTC. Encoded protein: CAISNGETYGYTF.

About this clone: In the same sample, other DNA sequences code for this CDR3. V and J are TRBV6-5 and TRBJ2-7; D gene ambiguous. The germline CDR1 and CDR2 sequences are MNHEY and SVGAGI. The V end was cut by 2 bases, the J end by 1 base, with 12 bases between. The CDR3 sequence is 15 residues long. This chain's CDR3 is CASSYRDRGSYEQYF. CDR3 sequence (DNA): TGTGCCAGCAGTTACCGAGATCGAGGTTCCTACGAGCAGTACTTC.